The subject of this entry is one T cell receptor (beta chain). The antigen remains unidentified. Noted time point: week 23, last vaccination. The study gave 300 ug of mutant IDH1 20-mer peptide per vaccine dose, with topical imiquimod. The repertoire was sequenced with immunoSEQ multiplex PCR; TCRdb's copy has only in-frame clones and lacks some. This table holds tens of thousands of clones, more than 80% found once. The CDR3 runs 14 residues. The junction had 4 bases not matched to a gene; V was cut back by 7 bases and J by 2 bases. Germline assignment: CDR1 SNHLY and CDR2 FYNNEI. The data stem from a study of a mutant IDH1 vaccine in newly diagnosed glioma. Study observations and caveats: Vaccine-induced immune responses occurred in under 95% of patients.

The sequencing here drew on PBMCs, taken from a glioma patient whose treatment included an IDH1 peptide vaccine. The V and J genes are TRBV2 and TRBJ2-7; 11 bases map to TRBD2. This receptor was obtained from a woman aged 50 to 60 with glioma. CDR3 residues: CASTGLAGPYEQYF. The CDR3 DNA follows: TGTGCCAGCACCGGACTAGCGGGTCCCTACGAGCAGTACTTC.